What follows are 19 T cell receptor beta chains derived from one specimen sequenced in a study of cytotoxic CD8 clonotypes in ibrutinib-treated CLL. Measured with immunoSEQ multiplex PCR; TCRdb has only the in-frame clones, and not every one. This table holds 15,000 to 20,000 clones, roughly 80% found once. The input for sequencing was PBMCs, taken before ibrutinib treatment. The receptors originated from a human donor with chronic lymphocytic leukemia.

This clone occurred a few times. The CDR3 sequence is CASSIPGPYGYTF. In nucleotides, the CDR3 is TGTGCCAGCAGCATTCCGGGGCCATATGGCTACACCTTC. The rearrangement links TRBV6-1 to TRBJ1-2; D is possibly TRBD1 (5 bases). V was cut by 6 bases and J by 5 bases, with 13 bases left in between. The CDR3 is made up of 13 amino acids. Germline V lookup: CDR1 MNHNS, CDR2 SASEGT.

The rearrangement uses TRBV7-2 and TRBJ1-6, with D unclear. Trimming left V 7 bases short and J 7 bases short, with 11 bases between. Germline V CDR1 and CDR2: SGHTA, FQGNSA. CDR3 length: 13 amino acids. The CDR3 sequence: CASISGINSPLHF. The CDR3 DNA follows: TGTGCCAGCATCTCGGGAATAAATTCACCCCTCCACTTT.

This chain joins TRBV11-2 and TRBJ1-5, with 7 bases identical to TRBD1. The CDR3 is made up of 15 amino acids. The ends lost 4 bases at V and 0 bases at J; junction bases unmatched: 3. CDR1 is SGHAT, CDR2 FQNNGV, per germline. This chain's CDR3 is CASSWGQHSNQPQHF. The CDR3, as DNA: TGTGCCAGCAGCTGGGGACAGCATAGCAATCAGCCCCAGCATTTT.

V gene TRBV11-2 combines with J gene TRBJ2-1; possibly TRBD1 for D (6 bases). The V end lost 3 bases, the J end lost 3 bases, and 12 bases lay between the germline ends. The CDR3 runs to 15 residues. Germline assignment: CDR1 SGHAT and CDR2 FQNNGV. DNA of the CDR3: TGTGCCAGCAGCTTCAGGACAGATTTCTACAATGAGCAGTTCTTC. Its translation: CASSFRTDFYNEQFF. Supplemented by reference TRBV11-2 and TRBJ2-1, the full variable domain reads EAGVAQSPRYKIIEKRQSVAFWCNPISGHATLYWYQQILGQGPKLLIQFQNNGVVDDSQLPKDRFSAERLKGVDSTLKIQPAKLEDSAVYLCASSFRTDFYNEQFFGPGTRLTVL.

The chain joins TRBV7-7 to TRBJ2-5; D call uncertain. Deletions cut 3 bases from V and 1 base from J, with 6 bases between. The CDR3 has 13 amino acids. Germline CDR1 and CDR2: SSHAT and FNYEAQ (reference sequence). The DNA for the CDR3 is TGTGCCAGCAGCTTCGGCCGCCAAGAGACCCAGTACTTC. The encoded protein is CASSFGRQETQYF.

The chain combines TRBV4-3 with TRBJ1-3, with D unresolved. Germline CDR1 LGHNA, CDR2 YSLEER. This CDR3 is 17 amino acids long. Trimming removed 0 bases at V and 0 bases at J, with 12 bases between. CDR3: CASSQDQVVSSGNTIYF. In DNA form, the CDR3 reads TGCGCCAGCAGCCAAGATCAGGTGGTGTCCTCTGGAAACACCATATATTTT.

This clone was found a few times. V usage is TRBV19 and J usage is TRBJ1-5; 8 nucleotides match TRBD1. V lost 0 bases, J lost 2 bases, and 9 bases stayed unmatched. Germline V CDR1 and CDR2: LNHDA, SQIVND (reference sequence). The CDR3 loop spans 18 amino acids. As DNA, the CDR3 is TGTGCCAGTAGTATAGATAGTCAGGGGGCGATCGGCAATCAGCCCCAGCATTTT. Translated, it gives CASSIDSQGAIGNQPQHF.

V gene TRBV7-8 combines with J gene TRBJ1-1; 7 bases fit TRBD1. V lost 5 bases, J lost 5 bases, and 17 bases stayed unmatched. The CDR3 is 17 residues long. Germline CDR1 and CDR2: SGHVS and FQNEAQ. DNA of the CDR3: TGTGCCAGCAGCCCAAACCTCCCGTGGGGACAGAGGACTGAAGCTTTCTTT. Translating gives CASSPNLPWGQRTEAFF.

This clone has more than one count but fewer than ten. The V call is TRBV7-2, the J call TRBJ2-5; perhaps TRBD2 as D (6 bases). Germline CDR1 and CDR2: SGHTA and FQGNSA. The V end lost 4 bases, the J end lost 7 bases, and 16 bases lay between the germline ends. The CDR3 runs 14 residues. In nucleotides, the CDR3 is TGTGCCAGCAGCTCCGGAGGGGCCCGGGGGACCCAGTACTTC. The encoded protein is CASSSGGARGTQYF.

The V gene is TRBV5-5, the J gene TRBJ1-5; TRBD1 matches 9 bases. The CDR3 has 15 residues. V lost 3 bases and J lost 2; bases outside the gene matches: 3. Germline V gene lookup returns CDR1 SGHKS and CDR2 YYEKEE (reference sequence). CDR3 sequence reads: CASSYRTGGNQPQHF. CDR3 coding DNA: TGTGCCAGCAGCTATAGGACAGGGGGCAATCAGCCCCAGCATTTT.

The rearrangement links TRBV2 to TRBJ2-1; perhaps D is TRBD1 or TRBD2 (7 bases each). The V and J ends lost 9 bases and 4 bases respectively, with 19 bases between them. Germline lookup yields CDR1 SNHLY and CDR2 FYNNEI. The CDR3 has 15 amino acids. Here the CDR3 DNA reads TGTGCCAGTGGGGAGACAGGGAGGGGATACAATGAGCAGTTCTTC. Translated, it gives CASGETGRGYNEQFF.

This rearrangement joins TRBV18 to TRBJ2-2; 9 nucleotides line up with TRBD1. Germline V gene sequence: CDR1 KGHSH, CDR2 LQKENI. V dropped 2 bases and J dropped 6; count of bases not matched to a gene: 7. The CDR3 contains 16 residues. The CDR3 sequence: CASSPNTGTGSGELFF. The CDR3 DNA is TGTGCCAGCTCACCAAACACCGGGACAGGGTCCGGGGAGCTGTTTTTT.

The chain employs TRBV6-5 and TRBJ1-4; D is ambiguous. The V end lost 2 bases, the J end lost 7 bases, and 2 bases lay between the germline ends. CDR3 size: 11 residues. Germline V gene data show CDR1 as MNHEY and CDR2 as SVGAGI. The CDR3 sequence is CASSYGEKLFF. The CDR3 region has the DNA TGTGCCAGCAGTTACGGTGAAAAACTGTTTTTT.

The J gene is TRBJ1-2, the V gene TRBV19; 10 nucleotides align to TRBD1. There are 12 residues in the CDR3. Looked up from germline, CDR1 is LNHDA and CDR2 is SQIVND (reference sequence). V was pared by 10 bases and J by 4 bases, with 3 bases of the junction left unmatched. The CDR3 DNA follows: TGTGCCATTTGGGACAGGGGCTATGGCTACACCTTC. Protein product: CAIWDRGYGYTF.

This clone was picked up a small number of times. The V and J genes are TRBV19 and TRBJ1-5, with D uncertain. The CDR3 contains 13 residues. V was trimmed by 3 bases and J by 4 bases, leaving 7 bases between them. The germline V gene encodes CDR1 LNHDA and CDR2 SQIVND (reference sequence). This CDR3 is CASSMTVNQPQHF. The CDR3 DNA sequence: TGTGCCAGTAGTATGACGGTGAATCAGCCCCAGCATTTT.

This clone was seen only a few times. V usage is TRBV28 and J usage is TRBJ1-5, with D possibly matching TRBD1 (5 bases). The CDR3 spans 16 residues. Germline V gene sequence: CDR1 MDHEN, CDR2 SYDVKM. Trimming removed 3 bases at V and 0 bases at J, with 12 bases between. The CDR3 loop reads CASSLRAGNSNQPQHF. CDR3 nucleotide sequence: TGTGCCAGCAGTTTGCGGGCAGGGAATAGCAATCAGCCCCAGCATTTT.

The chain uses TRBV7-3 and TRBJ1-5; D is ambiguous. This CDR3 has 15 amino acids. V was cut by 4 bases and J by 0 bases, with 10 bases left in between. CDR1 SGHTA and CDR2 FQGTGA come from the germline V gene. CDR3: CASSSRTDSNQPQHF. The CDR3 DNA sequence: TGTGCCAGCAGCTCGCGGACGGATAGCAATCAGCCCCAGCATTTT.

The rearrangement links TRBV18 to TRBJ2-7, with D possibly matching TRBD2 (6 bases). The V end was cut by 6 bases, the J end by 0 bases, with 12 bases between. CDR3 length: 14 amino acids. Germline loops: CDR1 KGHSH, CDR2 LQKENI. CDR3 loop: CASSPDGSSYEQYF. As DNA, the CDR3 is TGTGCCAGCTCGCCCGACGGGAGCTCCTACGAGCAGTACTTC. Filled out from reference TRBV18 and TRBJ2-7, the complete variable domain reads NAGVMQNPRHLVRRRGQEARLRCSPMKGHSHVYWYRQLPEEGLKFMVYLQKENIIDESGMPKERFSAEFPKEGPSILRIQQVVRGDSAAYFCASSPDGSSYEQYFGPGTRLTVT.

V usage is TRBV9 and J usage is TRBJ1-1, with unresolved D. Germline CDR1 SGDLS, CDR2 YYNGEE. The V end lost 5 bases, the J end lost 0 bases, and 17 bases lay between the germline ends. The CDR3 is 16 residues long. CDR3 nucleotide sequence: TGTGCCAGCAGTCACCAGAAGGGTAGGATGAACACTGAAGCTTTCTTT. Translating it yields CASSHQKGRMNTEAFF.